A selection of T cell receptor beta chains follows, all from one sample in a study of T cell repertoires in aging, cancer and after chemotherapy. Each CDR3 protein gets one entry after TCRdb re-called the multiplex PCR reads with MiXCR. The sample contains some 8,000 distinct CDR3 sequences, about 33% of which appear only once. Specimen: blood. The source is a human donor in good health. The conserved cysteine and the conserved F or W are not part of the CDR3 here. Each record gives: V gene, CDR3 length, J gene, CDR3 protein.

V gene: TRBV19; CDR3 length: 14; J gene: TRBJ2-3; CDR3 protein: ASSTSRGGRTDTQY
V gene: TRBV27; CDR3 length: 15; J gene: TRBJ2-5; CDR3 protein: ASSLWRGMVEEETQY
V gene: TRBV6-5; CDR3 length: 11; J gene: TRBJ1-5; CDR3 protein: ASSEAGNQPQH
V gene: TRBV5-6; CDR3 length: 13; J gene: TRBJ2-7; CDR3 protein: ASSLTGRSSYEQY
V gene: TRBV4-3; CDR3 length: 11; J gene: TRBJ2-7; CDR3 protein: ASSRTASYEQY
V gene: TRBV11-2; CDR3 length: 12; J gene: TRBJ2-5; CDR3 protein: ASSLGGRRETQY
V gene: TRBV12-3/TRBV12-4; CDR3 length: 12; J gene: TRBJ1-2; CDR3 protein: ASSLAGHIGGYT
V gene: TRBV20-1; CDR3 length: 16; J gene: TRBJ1-4; CDR3 protein: SAPTRTGGVSTNEKLF
V gene: TRBV20-1; CDR3 length: 10; J gene: TRBJ1-1; CDR3 protein: SARASLAAAF
V gene: TRBV5-1; CDR3 length: 11; J gene: TRBJ2-2; CDR3 protein: ASSADLSGELF
V gene: TRBV12-3/TRBV12-4; CDR3 length: 11; J gene: TRBJ2-7; CDR3 protein: ASSLAGVYEQY
V gene: TRBV27; CDR3 length: 13; J gene: TRBJ2-3; CDR3 protein: ASSLGTSGTDTQY
V gene: TRBV20-1; CDR3 length: 11; J gene: TRBJ2-7; CDR3 protein: SARGHSSYEQY
V gene: TRBV29-1; CDR3 length: 10; J gene: TRBJ2-7; CDR3 protein: SVAARLGEQY